This T cell receptor (beta chain) was observed in a study of Ad26.COV2.S vaccination and SARS-CoV-2 variants. The table came from immunoSEQ multiplex PCR; TCRdb's copy has only in-frame clones and leaves some out. The sample shows under 550,000 clones, around nine tenths of them seen only once. Germline assignment: CDR1 ENHRY and CDR2 SYGVKD. Losses at the gene ends were 4 bases for V and 4 bases for J; bases not matched to a gene: 4. The CDR3 sequence is 16 residues long. Treatment indicated: over 15 received Ad26.COV2.S at low or high dose, single or two shots; about 5 received placebo; per-sample allocation not given. Sampling occurred on day 63 after the first vaccine or placebo injection. A few counts support this clone.

The V and J genes are TRBV10-3 and TRBJ2-1; 13 nucleotides agree with TRBD2. This TCR was sampled from a person between 18 and 59 years old who received the Ad26.COV2.S COVID-19 vaccine or a placebo. This material consisted of peripheral blood, taken in a trial of Ad26.COV2.S vaccine versus placebo. CDR3 coding DNA: TGTGCCATCAGTGTTCCGGGACTAGCGGGGTACAATGAGCAGTTCTTC. Translated: CAISVPGLAGYNEQFF.